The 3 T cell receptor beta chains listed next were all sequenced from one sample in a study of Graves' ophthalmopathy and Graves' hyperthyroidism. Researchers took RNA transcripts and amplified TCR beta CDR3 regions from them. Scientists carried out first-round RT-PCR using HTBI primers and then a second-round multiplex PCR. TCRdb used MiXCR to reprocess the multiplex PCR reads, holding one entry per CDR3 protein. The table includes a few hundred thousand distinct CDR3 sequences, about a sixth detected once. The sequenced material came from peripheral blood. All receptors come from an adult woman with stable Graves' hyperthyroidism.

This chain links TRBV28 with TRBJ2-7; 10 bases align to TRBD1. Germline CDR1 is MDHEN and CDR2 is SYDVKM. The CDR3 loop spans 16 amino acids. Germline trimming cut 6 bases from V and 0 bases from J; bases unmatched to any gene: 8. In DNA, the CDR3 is TGTGCCAGCAGAACTAACCGGGACAGGGGCTCCTACGAGCAGTACTTC. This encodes CASRTNRDRGSYEQYF.

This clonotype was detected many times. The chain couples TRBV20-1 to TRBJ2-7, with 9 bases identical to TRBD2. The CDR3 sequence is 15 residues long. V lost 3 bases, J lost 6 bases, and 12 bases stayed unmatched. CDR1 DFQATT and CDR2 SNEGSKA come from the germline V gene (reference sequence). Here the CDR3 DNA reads TGCAGTGCTAGGCGGGATAGCGGGAGTATTGGCGAGCAGTACTTC. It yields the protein CSARRDSGSIGEQYF.

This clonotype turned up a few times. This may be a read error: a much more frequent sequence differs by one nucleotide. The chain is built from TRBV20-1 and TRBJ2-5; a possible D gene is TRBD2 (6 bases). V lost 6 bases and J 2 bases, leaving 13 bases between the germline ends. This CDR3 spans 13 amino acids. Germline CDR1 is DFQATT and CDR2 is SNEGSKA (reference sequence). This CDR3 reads CSAASGAQETQYF. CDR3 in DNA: TGCAGTGCCGCCTCGGGAGCGCAAGAGACCCAGTACTTC.